Each of the 27 T cell receptor beta chains below was sequenced from the same sample in a study of blood T cell repertoires in COVID-19. Data came from immunoSEQ multiplex PCR; TCRdb stores just in-frame clones and leaves some out. Of about 100,000 clones listed, 65% to 90% are singletons. Sequencing input: peripheral blood. Receptor source: a man at least 80 years old with acute or convalescent COVID-19.

The chain joins TRBV2 to TRBJ2-5; TRBD2 agrees at 9 bases. Germline assignment: CDR1 SNHLY and CDR2 FYNNEI. The CDR3 is made up of 15 amino acids. Trimming took 4 bases from V and 7 from J; bases not matched to a gene: 10. The CDR3 loop reads CASSVVGTSSGTQYF. In nucleotides, the CDR3 is TGTGCCAGCAGTGTAGTGGGGACTAGCTCAGGGACCCAGTACTTC. The full variable domain, with the rest looked up from reference TRBV2 and TRBJ2-5, is EPEVTQTPSHQVTQMGQEVILRCVPISNHLYFYWYRQILGQKVEFLVSFYNNEISEKSEIFDDQFSVERPDGSNFTLKIRSTKLEDSAMYFCASSVVGTSSGTQYFGPGTRLLVL.

The chain joins TRBV30 to TRBJ1-1, with a weak D call TRBD1 (5 bases). CDR3 size: 13 residues. V dropped 0 bases and J dropped 0 bases, with 5 bases sitting between them. In germline, CDR1 is GTSNPN, CDR2 SVGIG (reference sequence). CDR3 protein: CAWSVTVNTEAFF. CDR3 in DNA: TGTGCCTGGAGTGTGACAGTGAACACTGAAGCTTTCTTT.

The chain links TRBV19 to TRBJ1-5, with 7 bases that match TRBD1. Germline V CDR1 and CDR2: LNHDA, SQIVND (reference sequence). V trimming: 0 bases; J trimming: 4 bases; junction bases outside the gene matches: 3. This CDR3 is built from 15 residues. The CDR3, as DNA: TGTGCCAGTAGTATAGAAACAGGGGTTAATCAGCCCCAGCATTTT. It translates to CASSIETGVNQPQHF.

With respect to this clone: At the DNA level, this CDR3 is encoded by other sequences in the same sample as well. This sequence joins TRBV18 and TRBJ1-5; 7 bases agree with TRBD1. The CDR3 has 14 amino acids. CDR1 is KGHSH, CDR2 LQKENI, per germline. J gave up 7 bases and V 3 bases, and 6 bases lay outside the gene matches. The CDR3 protein is CASSPEGGPQPQHF. Here the CDR3 DNA reads TGTGCCAGCTCACCCGAAGGGGGCCCCCAGCCCCAGCATTTT.

This chain links TRBV7-2 with TRBJ2-4; 14 bases map to TRBD2. J lost 8 bases, V lost 6 bases, and 9 bases had no gene match. The CDR3 is made up of 16 amino acids. Germline CDR1 SGHTA, CDR2 FQGNSA. CDR3 protein: CASRSGLAGGLHIQYF. Written as DNA, the CDR3 is TGTGCCAGCAGATCAGGACTAGCGGGAGGATTACACATTCAGTACTTC.

This clone was counted a few times. V gene TRBV24-1 combines with J gene TRBJ2-7; D call uncertain. CDR3 length equals 12 residues. Trimming removed 7 bases at V and 6 bases at J, with 12 bases between. The germline CDR1 and CDR2 sequences are KGHDR and SFDVKD. This CDR3 is CATSRGSGEQYF. DNA for the CDR3: TGTGCCACCAGCAGAGGTTCCGGCGAGCAGTACTTC.

This chain uses TRBV2 with TRBJ2-2, with TRBD1 identical over 8 bases. J lost 3 bases, V lost 5 bases, and 5 bases had no gene match. This CDR3 has 15 amino acids. CDR1 SNHLY and CDR2 FYNNEI come from the germline V gene. CDR3 sequence reads: CASSQGAFDTGELFF. CDR3 sequence (DNA): TGTGCCAGCAGTCAGGGGGCGTTCGACACCGGGGAGCTGTTTTTT.

V is TRBV20-1 and J is TRBJ2-3; D not resolved. Trimming removed 3 bases at V and 3 bases at J, with 4 bases between. The CDR3 contains 11 residues. Germline V lookup: CDR1 DFQATT, CDR2 SNEGSKA (reference sequence). The CDR3 region is CSASQTDTQYF. The CDR3 region has the DNA TGCAGTGCTAGCCAAACAGATACGCAGTATTTT.

The CDR3 sequence: CASSLAYSRARGNEQFF. DNA of the CDR3: TGTGCCAGCAGCTTAGCGTATAGCCGTGCTAGAGGCAATGAGCAGTTCTTC. V usage is TRBV11-2 and J usage is TRBJ2-1; D is unclear. The CDR3 has 17 amino acids. Germline values: CDR1 SGHAT, CDR2 FQNNGV. Trimming pared 1 base from V and 6 bases from J, leaving 19 bases between.

V is TRBV28 and J is TRBJ2-2, with D possibly TRBD2 on 5 matching bases. The CDR3 is 14 residues long. V shed 5 bases and J shed 8 bases, with 15 bases lying between them. Germline CDR1 and CDR2: MDHEN and SYDVKM. The CDR3 DNA follows: TGTGCCAGCAGTGCCGAGGGAAGAGGGGGGGAGCTGTTTTTT. Translating it yields CASSAEGRGGELFF.

The J gene is TRBJ2-7, the V gene TRBV15; 10 bases agree with TRBD1. The CDR3 totals 15 residues. Germline-derived CDR1 and CDR2 are LNHNV and YYDKDF (reference sequence). The trim removed 0 bases at V and 3 bases at J, leaving 2 bases unmatched. CDR3 nucleotides: TGTGCCACCAGCAGAGAACGGACAGGGGGCTACGAGCAGTACTTC. It specifies CATSRERTGGYEQYF.

The chain links TRBV28 to TRBJ2-7; 8 nucleotides match TRBD1. From germline, CDR1 is MDHEN and CDR2 SYDVKM. The junction had 4 bases not matched to a gene; V was cut back by 3 bases and J by 0 bases. The CDR3 length is 15 residues. For the CDR3, the DNA is TGTGCCAGCAGTTTCCCGGACAGGGCCTCCTACGAGCAGTACTTC. Translated: CASSFPDRASYEQYF.

This clone was recorded a few times. V usage is TRBV7-2 and J usage is TRBJ2-1, with TRBD2 matching 9 bases. The germline V gene has CDR1 SGHTA and CDR2 FQGNSA. V shed 2 bases, J shed 5 bases, and the junction held 7 bases outside the gene matches. CDR3 length equals 16 residues. Here the CDR3 reads CASSLLGTSSDNEQFF. The CDR3, as DNA: TGTGCCAGCAGCTTACTTGGGACTAGCAGTGACAATGAGCAGTTCTTC.

V is TRBV11-1 and J is TRBJ2-3; 12 nucleotides line up with TRBD2. V gave up 5 bases and J gave up 5 bases; unmatched junction bases: 5. The CDR3 spans 15 residues. Germline lookup yields CDR1 SGHAT and CDR2 FQDESV (reference sequence). CDR3 in amino acids: CASSPSGRAEDTQYF. The CDR3 DNA is TGTGCCAGCAGCCCTAGCGGGAGGGCTGAAGATACGCAGTATTTT.

The rearrangement links TRBV19 to TRBJ1-2; 8 bases map to TRBD1. Germline V CDR1 and CDR2: LNHDA, SQIVND (reference sequence). The CDR3 extends over 13 amino acids. Trimming removed 5 bases from V and 8 bases from J; junction bases left unmatched: 7. CDR3 sequence: CASSPGQGSGYTF. The CDR3 DNA follows: TGTGCCAGTAGTCCTGGACAGGGAAGCGGCTACACCTTC.

The chain has TRBV12-3 or TRBV12-4 and TRBJ1-1; the match to TRBD1 covers 7 bases. The CDR3 spans 12 residues. V lost 6 bases and J lost 4; bases outside the gene matches: 2. CDR3 amino acids: CASRAGGTEAFF. The CDR3, as DNA: TGTGCCAGCAGAGCAGGGGGCACTGAAGCTTTCTTT.

The chain carries TRBV2 and TRBJ2-7; 7 bases are a match to TRBD2. V lost 6 bases to trimming and J lost 0 bases; unmatched junction nucleotides: 8. Germline loops: CDR1 SNHLY, CDR2 FYNNEI. The CDR3 runs 15 residues. CDR3 nucleotides: TGTGCCAGCAGGGAGGGTCTAGCGGCCTCCTACGAGCAGTACTTC. It translates to CASREGLAASYEQYF.

The chain uses TRBV2 and TRBJ2-3, with TRBD2 matching 7 bases. This CDR3 is built from 15 residues. The V and J ends lost 3 bases and 1 base, in that order; junction bases with no gene match: 4. Looked up from germline, CDR1 is SNHLY and CDR2 is FYNNEI. DNA of the CDR3: TGTGCCAGCAGTGATCTCCGGGGGGGCACAGATACGCAGTATTTT. Translation: CASSDLRGGTDTQYF.

This clone was counted between two and nine times. This sequence joins TRBV28 and TRBJ1-1; D uncertain. The CDR3 contains 12 residues. Germline CDR1 is MDHEN and CDR2 is SYDVKM. The V gene lost 10 bases and the J gene lost 5 bases, with 14 bases spanning the gap. In nucleotides, the CDR3 is TGTGCCATTTGTTCTGTCAGGACTGAAGCTTTCTTT. It is translated as CAICSVRTEAFF.

This clone was seen a few times. V is TRBV6-2 or TRBV6-3 and J is TRBJ2-1; 10 nucleotides line up with TRBD2. Germline CDR1 MNHEY, CDR2 SVGEGT. With 2 bases clipped from V and 5 bases from J, the junction kept 6 bases outside the gene matches. The CDR3 is 16 amino acids. This CDR3 is CASSYRLAGDHNEQFF. The CDR3 DNA is TGTGCCAGCAGTTACCGGCTAGCGGGAGACCACAATGAGCAGTTCTTC.

Details on this clone: The identical CDR3 is also encoded by other nucleotide sequences in the sample. This chain connects TRBV6-5 to TRBJ1-5, with TRBD1 identical over 9 bases. Trimming cost V 5 bases and J 4 bases; bases outside gene matches: 3. From germline, CDR1 is MNHEY and CDR2 SVGAGI. The CDR3 is made up of 14 amino acids. The CDR3 region is CASSQGQGNQPQHF. The DNA of the CDR3 is TGTGCCAGCAGTCAGGGACAGGGAAATCAGCCCCAGCATTTT.

J is TRBJ2-7 and V is TRBV29-1; maybe TRBD1 (6 bases). This CDR3 region has 12 residues. Germline V CDR1 and CDR2: SQVTM, ANQGSEA. The V end lost 7 bases, the J end lost 2 bases, and 12 bases lay between the germline ends. CDR3 nucleotide sequence: TGCAGCGCCGGGACAACTACCTACGAGCAGTACTTC. Translating it yields CSAGTTTYEQYF.

The chain recombines TRBV4-1 with TRBJ1-2; D perhaps matches TRBD1 (6 bases). The CDR3 is 15 amino acids. V dropped 2 bases and J dropped 8 bases, with 18 bases sitting between them. Germline lookup yields CDR1 MGHRA and CDR2 YSYEKL. CDR3 region: CASSQPTGQRGGYTF. DNA of the CDR3: TGCGCCAGCAGCCAACCGACAGGCCAGCGAGGGGGCTACACCTTC.

V gene TRBV5-4 combines with J gene TRBJ2-3, with a weak D call TRBD1 (6 bases). The CDR3 loop spans 14 amino acids. The germline CDR1 and CDR2 sequences are SGHNT and YYREEE (reference sequence). Trimming took 4 bases from V and 3 from J, leaving 12 bases between them. The CDR3 reads CASSRDTPTDTQYF. DNA for the CDR3: TGTGCCAGCAGCCGGGACACACCTACAGATACGCAGTATTTT.

The chain employs TRBV6-5 and TRBJ2-5; 8 bases align to TRBD2. Looked up from germline, CDR1 is MNHEY and CDR2 is SVGAGI. The CDR3 loop spans 14 amino acids. V lost 7 bases and J lost 5; bases outside the gene matches: 9. The CDR3: CASIPGTSVETQYF. The CDR3, as DNA: TGTGCCAGCATCCCCGGGACTAGTGTCGAGACCCAGTACTTC.

V and J are TRBV30 and TRBJ1-2, with TRBD1 as a possible D gene (6 bases). V was shortened by 4 bases and J by 8 bases, with 17 bases between the two germline ends. Germline-derived CDR1 and CDR2 are GTSNPN and SVGIG (reference sequence). The CDR3 runs to 13 residues. CDR3: CAWIAGDAGGYTF. CDR3 bases: TGTGCCTGGATAGCAGGGGACGCCGGGGGCTACACCTTC. Full variable domain (rest looked up from reference TRBV30 and TRBJ1-2): SQTIHQWPATLVQPVGSPLSLECTVEGTSNPNLYWYRQAAGRGLQLLFYSVGIGQISSEVPQNLSASRPQDRQFILSSKKLLLSDSGFYLCAWIAGDAGGYTFGSGTRLTVV.

The CDR3 protein is CATSPGTGSYGYTF. CDR3 DNA sequence: TGTGCCACCTCACCCGGGACAGGGAGCTATGGCTACACCTTC. The rearrangement uses TRBV6-5 and TRBJ1-2; 9 bases are a match to TRBD1. CDR3 length: 14 amino acids. The V gene end was trimmed by 10 bases and the J gene end by 4 bases; junction bases not matched to a gene: 10. The germline V gene encodes CDR1 MNHEY and CDR2 SVGAGI.